These T cell receptor beta chains were read from a single sample in a study of vaccination and CD4 T cells after COVID-19. These receptors are not linked to any known antigen. TCRdb analysed the PCR reads with MiXCR anew, one entry per CDR3 protein. Here the sample spans 25,000 to 30,000 distinct CDR3 sequences, around 50% being singletons. Source: CD4+ T cells from blood, cultured in vitro, taken before SARS-CoV-2 vaccination. All receptors derive from a human donor who received a COVID-19 vaccine. Each CDR3 is given with its conserved first and last residue. Fields, in order: V gene, J gene, D gene, clone size, CDR3 protein, CDR3 DNA. The D gene is left open where the match is weak. Expanded clones are given a class, and other clones once, few, many or no size at all.

TRBV6-1	TRBJ2-2	NA	few	CASSEGLNTGELFF	TGTGCCAGCAGTGAAGGCCTGAACACCGGGGAGCTGTTTTTT
TRBV5-4	TRBJ2-7	NA	NA	CASSLGSGGPYEQYF	TGTGCCAGCAGCTTGGGGTCAGGTGGCCCCTACGAGCAGTACTTC
TRBV18	TRBJ2-2	TRBD1	few	CASSALGQGAGELFF	TGTGCCAGCTCAGCACTTGGACAGGGCGCCGGGGAGCTGTTTTTT
TRBV12-5	TRBJ1-5	NA	few	CASGRGDGNQPQHF	TGTGCTAGTGGTAGGGGTGATGGCAATCAGCCCCAGCATTTT
TRBV29-1	TRBJ2-7	TRBD2	NA	CSVSGAVAYEQYF	TGCAGCGTTAGCGGGGCGGTTGCCTACGAGCAGTACTTC
TRBV25-1	TRBJ2-3	TRBD2	NA	CASSAKRGGTDTQYF	TGTGCCAGCAGTGCGAAGCGGGGAGGCACAGATACGCAGTATTTT
TRBV7-9	TRBJ2-6	NA	NA	CASSFTGANVLTF	TGTGCCAGCAGCTTTACTGGGGCCAACGTCCTGACTTTC
TRBV6-2/TRBV6-3	TRBJ1-2	TRBD1	NA	CASSYYRGYGYTF	TGTGCCAGCAGTTACTACAGGGGCTATGGCTACACCTTC
TRBV6-2/TRBV6-3	TRBJ1-1	TRBD1	NA	CASRRRQGEITEAFF	TGTGCCAGCAGACGTCGACAGGGGGAGATCACTGAAGCTTTCTTT
TRBV12-5	TRBJ2-7	NA	NA	CASGSRTAGNEQYF	TGTGCTAGTGGTTCCCGGACCGCGGGAAACGAGCAGTACTTC
TRBV7-8	TRBJ2-7	NA	NA	CASSFTSTYEQYF	TGTGCCAGCAGCTTTACCAGCACCTACGAGCAGTACTTC
TRBV30	TRBJ2-1	TRBD2	NA	CAWSPLSGGGLHEQFF	TGTGCCTGGAGTCCCCTCAGCGGGGGGGGTTTGCATGAGCAGTTCTTC
TRBV5-1	TRBJ2-1	NA	NA	CASSFQNNEQFF	TGCGCCAGCAGCTTCCAGAACAATGAGCAGTTCTTC
TRBV6-2/TRBV6-3	TRBJ2-2	TRBD1	NA	CASSWDRGRTGELSF	TGTGCCAGCAGTTGGGACAGGGGGCGTACCGGGGAGCTGTCTTTT
TRBV7-9	TRBJ2-5	TRBD2	NA	CASSLAGTQETQYF	TGTGCCAGCAGCCTAGCGGGAACGCAAGAGACCCAGTACTTC
TRBV6-5	TRBJ2-7	TRBD1	NA	CASSLPGQGSEQYF	TGTGCCAGCAGTTTACCGGGACAGGGGAGCGAGCAGTACTTC
TRBV20-1	TRBJ2-7	NA	NA	CSARDETGQYEQYF	TGCAGTGCTAGAGATGAGACAGGACAGTACGAGCAGTACTTC
TRBV6-1	TRBJ1-5	NA	few	CASREGWGRDSNQPQHF	TGTGCCAGCAGGGAGGGATGGGGCAGGGATAGCAATCAGCCCCAGCATTTT
TRBV7-9	TRBJ2-5	TRBD2	NA	CASSLSGGLETQYF	TGTGCCAGCAGCTTGAGCGGGGGGCTGGAGACCCAGTACTTC
TRBV20-1	TRBJ1-2	NA	NA	CSARHPGRGYGYTF	TGCAGTGCTAGACACCCAGGGAGGGGGTATGGCTACACCTTC
TRBV7-7	TRBJ1-6	TRBD1	few	CASSQGGLTPLHF	TGTGCCAGCAGTCAAGGGGGCCTGACGCCCCTCCACTTT
TRBV18	TRBJ2-7	NA	NA	CASSPRQVSYEQYF	TGTGCCAGTTCACCAAGACAGGTCTCCTACGAGCAGTACTTC
TRBV6-4	TRBJ1-1	TRBD1	NA	CASSVGTGDDTEAFF	TGTGCCAGCAGTGTAGGGACAGGGGATGACACTGAAGCTTTCTTT
TRBV20-1	TRBJ1-2	TRBD1	NA	CSARDLQGQSDYTF	TGCAGTGCTAGAGATCTACAGGGGCAGTCTGACTACACCTTC
TRBV2	TRBJ1-6	TRBD1	NA	CASSPRGRGSYNSPLHF	TGTGCCAGCAGTCCCAGGGGGCGCGGCTCCTATAATTCACCCCTCCACTTT
TRBV24-1	TRBJ2-1	NA	once	CATSDSTGTTYNEQFF	TGTGCCACCAGTGATTCCACCGGGACAACCTACAATGAGCAGTTCTTC
TRBV12-3/TRBV12-4	TRBJ1-1	TRBD1	few	CASSLGQGAKNTEAFF	TGTGCCAGCAGTTTAGGACAGGGGGCGAAGAACACTGAAGCTTTCTTT
TRBV11-3	TRBJ2-1	NA	NA	CASSPGASSRGNEQFF	TGTGCCAGCAGCCCTGGGGCTAGTAGTCGGGGGAATGAGCAGTTCTTC
TRBV6-1	TRBJ2-2	TRBD1	NA	CASNSHRDRGSGELFF	TGTGCCAGCAATTCTCACCGGGACAGGGGTTCCGGGGAGCTGTTTTTT
TRBV12-3/TRBV12-4	TRBJ1-2	TRBD1	few	CASSPDRGGFNTF	TGTGCCAGCAGTCCGGACAGGGGCGGTTTTAACACCTTC
TRBV12-3/TRBV12-4	TRBJ1-3	NA	medium-sized	CASSVESGNTIYF	TGTGCCAGCAGTGTAGAGTCTGGAAACACCATATATTTT
TRBV5-1	TRBJ2-3	NA	NA	CASSPSGIRAAQDTQYF	TGCGCCAGCAGCCCTAGTGGGATCCGGGCTGCGCAAGATACGCAGTATTTT
TRBV5-4	TRBJ1-2	NA	NA	CASSPASLAGRYGYTF	TGTGCCAGCAGCCCGGCCTCATTGGCAGGGCGGTATGGCTACACCTTC
TRBV20-1	TRBJ2-5	NA	few	CSARRQGFETQYF	TGCAGTGCTAGAAGGCAGGGATTTGAGACCCAGTACTTC
TRBV18	TRBJ2-3	NA	NA	CASSPSFPSTDTQYF	TGTGCCAGCTCACCTTCCTTCCCTAGCACAGATACGCAGTATTTT
TRBV27	TRBJ2-3	TRBD2	few	CASSLHGSGPGNTQYF	TGTGCCAGCAGTTTACATGGTAGCGGGCCTGGAAATACGCAGTATTTT
TRBV7-8	TRBJ2-3	NA	NA	CASSTGSDTQYF	TGTGCCAGCAGCACGGGCAGTGATACGCAGTATTTT
TRBV30	TRBJ2-3	NA	few	CAWSENGGVDTQYF	TGTGCCTGGAGTGAAAACGGTGGGGTAGATACGCAGTATTTT
TRBV20-1	TRBJ2-5	NA	NA	CSVSLRWGETQYF	TGCAGCGTAAGCCTGCGTTGGGGAGAGACCCAGTACTTC
TRBV11-2	TRBJ1-5	NA	NA	CASRKTGSNQPQHF	TGTGCCAGCAGGAAGACAGGTAGCAATCAGCCCCAGCATTTT
TRBV28	TRBJ1-2	TRBD1	NA	CASSLQGASGYGYTF	TGTGCCAGCAGTCTTCAGGGGGCATCGGGCTATGGCTACACCTTC
TRBV12-3/TRBV12-4	TRBJ2-1	NA	NA	CATAPAVYNEQFF	TGTGCCACTGCACCGGCCGTCTACAATGAGCAGTTCTTC
TRBV1	TRBJ2-5	NA	NA	CTSSQGRGGPQETQYF	TGCACCAGCAGCCAAGGCAGGGGGGGACCCCAAGAGACCCAGTACTTC
TRBV6-2/TRBV6-3	TRBJ2-5	NA	NA	CASSRHEIAAQETQYF	TGTGCCAGCAGCCGTCATGAAATAGCAGCACAAGAGACCCAGTACTTC
TRBV11-2	TRBJ2-3	TRBD2	NA	CASSLGAGGYTQYF	TGTGCCAGCAGCTTAGGAGCGGGGGGATACACGCAGTATTTT
TRBV10-1	TRBJ2-7	TRBD1	few	CASSPLRGTYEQYF	TGCGCCAGCAGCCCGCTCAGGGGGACCTACGAGCAGTACTTC
TRBV7-9	TRBJ2-5	TRBD1	few	CASSLGQGDETQYF	TGTGCCAGCAGCTTAGGACAGGGTGACGAGACCCAGTACTTC
TRBV5-1	TRBJ1-2	NA	NA	CASSFQGDGYTF	TGCGCCAGCAGCTTCCAGGGTGATGGCTACACCTTC
TRBV23-1	TRBJ1-5	NA	NA	CASSTGGDQPQHF	TGCGCCAGCAGCACGGGGGGAGATCAGCCCCAGCATTTT
TRBV20-1	TRBJ2-3	NA	few	CSAPMGGTDTQYF	TGCAGTGCTCCGATGGGGGGCACAGATACGCAGTATTTT
TRBV15	TRBJ2-1	NA	NA	CATSRVGSPEQFF	TGTGCCACCAGCAGAGTCGGATCCCCTGAGCAGTTCTTC
TRBV12-3/TRBV12-4	TRBJ2-3	NA	NA	CASSLISGARGTDTQYF	TGTGCCAGCAGTTTAATATCGGGGGCGAGGGGTACAGATACGCAGTATTTT
TRBV19	TRBJ1-1	NA	few	CASTPGGLMNTEAFF	TGTGCCAGTACTCCCGGGGGGTTGATGAACACTGAAGCTTTCTTT
TRBV12-3/TRBV12-4	TRBJ2-7	NA	NA	CASSHRTESYEQYF	TGTGCCAGCAGTCATCGGACAGAATCCTACGAGCAGTACTTC
TRBV5-1	TRBJ1-1	NA	NA	CASSLFNTEAFF	TGCGCCAGCAGCTTATTTAACACTGAAGCTTTCTTT
TRBV5-4	TRBJ1-4	NA	NA	CASSALTGANEKLFF	TGTGCCAGCAGCGCCTTGACAGGTGCTAATGAAAAACTGTTTTTT
TRBV20-1	TRBJ1-6	NA	NA	CSAEGTPNSPLHF	TGCAGTGCCGAGGGGACACCTAATTCACCCCTCCACTTT
TRBV15	TRBJ1-2	NA	few	CATSRDRDYGYTF	TGTGCCACCAGCAGAGATCGGGACTATGGCTACACCTTC
TRBV20-1	TRBJ1-2	TRBD1	NA	CSARDSYRGRDYGYTF	TGCAGTGCTAGAGACTCTTACAGGGGAAGGGACTATGGCTACACCTTC